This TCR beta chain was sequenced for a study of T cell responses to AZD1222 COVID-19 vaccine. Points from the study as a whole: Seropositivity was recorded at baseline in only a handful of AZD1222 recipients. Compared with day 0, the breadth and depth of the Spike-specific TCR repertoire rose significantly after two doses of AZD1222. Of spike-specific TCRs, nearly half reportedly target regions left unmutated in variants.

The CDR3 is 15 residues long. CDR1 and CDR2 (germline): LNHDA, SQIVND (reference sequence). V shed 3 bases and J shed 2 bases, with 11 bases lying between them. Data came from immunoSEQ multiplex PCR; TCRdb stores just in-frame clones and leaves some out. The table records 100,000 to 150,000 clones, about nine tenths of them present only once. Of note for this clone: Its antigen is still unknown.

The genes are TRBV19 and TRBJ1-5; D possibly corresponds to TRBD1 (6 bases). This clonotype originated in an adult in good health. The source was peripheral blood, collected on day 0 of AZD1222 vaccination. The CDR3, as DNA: TGTGCCAGTAGTATGGGGACACGGGGCAATCAGCCCCAGCATTTT. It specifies CASSMGTRGNQPQHF. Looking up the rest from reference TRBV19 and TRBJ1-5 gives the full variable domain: DGGITQSPKYLFRKEGQNVTLSCEQNLNHDAMYWYRQDPGQGLRLIYYSQIVNDFQKGDIAEGYSVSREKKESFPLTVTSAQKNPTAFYLCASSMGTRGNQPQHFGDGTRLSIL.